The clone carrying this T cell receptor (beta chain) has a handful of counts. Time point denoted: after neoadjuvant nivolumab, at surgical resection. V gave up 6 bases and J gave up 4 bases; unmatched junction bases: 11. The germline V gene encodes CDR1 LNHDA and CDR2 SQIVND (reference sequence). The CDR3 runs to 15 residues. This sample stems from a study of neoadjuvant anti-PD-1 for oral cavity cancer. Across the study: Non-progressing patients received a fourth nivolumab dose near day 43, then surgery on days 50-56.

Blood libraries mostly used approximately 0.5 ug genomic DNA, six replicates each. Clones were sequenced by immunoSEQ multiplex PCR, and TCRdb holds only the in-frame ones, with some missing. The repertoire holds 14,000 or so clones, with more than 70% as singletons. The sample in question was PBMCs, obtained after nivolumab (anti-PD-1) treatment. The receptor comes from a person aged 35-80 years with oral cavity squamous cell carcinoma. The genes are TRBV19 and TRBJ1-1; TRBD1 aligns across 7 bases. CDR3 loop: CASSLVGTARTEAFF. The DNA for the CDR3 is TGTGCCAGTAGCCTAGTTGGGACAGCCCGCACTGAAGCTTTCTTT.